The present TCR beta chain was sequenced within a study of blood T cell repertoires in COVID-19. Study summary: Some COVID-19 samples were acute and others convalescent; all came from the United States, Italy and Spain. The cDNA or gDNA used as material had been derived from T cells, B-cell-depleted T cells, or PBMCs.

Ages ranged from about 18 to 100 years, with residence in 20 to 30 US areas. Methods used by the authors: By means of reference gene primer amplification, nucleated cell counts were estimated. Clones were read by immunoSEQ multiplex PCR, and TCRdb kept only the in-frame ones, dropping some. V and J calls and clone size are as listed in that table; D and trimming were resolved from the DNA. The sample carries fewer than 250,000 clones, 80% to 90% recorded once. Germline CDR1 is MNHEY and CDR2 is SMNVEV (reference sequence). Trimming removed 4 bases from V and 6 bases from J; junction bases left unmatched: 11. This CDR3 comprises 17 residues.

V and J are TRBV27 and TRBJ2-1, with TRBD2 identical over 11 bases. The TCR sequence derives from a woman aged 40 to 49 with acute COVID-19. The sample comprised PBMCs or T cells enriched from blood (not recorded which). Written as DNA, the CDR3 is TGTGCCAGCAGTTCCCTCCCACTAGCGGGAGCTCGCAATGAGCAGTTCTTC. Amino acid sequence: CASSSLPLAGARNEQFF.